Listed here are 29 T cell receptor beta chains from one sample, sequenced in a study of OX40 agonist ivuxolimab in advanced cancers. The method was immunoSEQ multiplex PCR; TCRdb's version includes in-frame clones alone and lacks a portion of them. The sample shows 70,000 to 95,000 clones, around 80% of them seen only once. Sample: CD4+ or CD8+ T cells sorted from blood, taken in a trial of the OX40 agonist ivuxolimab. The receptors were gathered from an adult with an advanced solid tumor such as melanoma, head and neck, liver or kidney cancer.

The chain recombines TRBV7-2 with TRBJ1-3, with unresolved D. The V end was cut by 5 bases, the J end by 0 bases, with 11 bases between. The CDR3 consists of 15 residues. Looked up from germline, CDR1 is SGHTA and CDR2 is FQGNSA. The CDR3 loop is CASSPPSLSGNTIYF. CDR3 DNA sequence: TGTGCCAGCAGCCCGCCGTCCCTCTCTGGAAACACCATATATTTT.

This chain uses TRBV7-3 with TRBJ2-3; possible D gene TRBD2, 5 bases. Trimming removed 4 bases from V and 6 bases from J, with 11 bases in between. CDR1 is SGHTA, CDR2 FQGTGA, per germline. The CDR3 is 13 amino acids. The DNA of the CDR3 is TGTGCCAGCAGCTCCGGAGGTTCGGATACGCAGTATTTT. Translated, it gives CASSSGGSDTQYF.

The chain is built from TRBV19 and TRBJ2-1; D might be TRBD1 (5 bases). Looked up from germline, CDR1 is LNHDA and CDR2 is SQIVND (reference sequence). The CDR3 is made up of 15 amino acids. Deletions cut 0 bases from V and 7 bases from J, with 13 bases between. CDR3 region: CASSIDQGTLNEQFF. The CDR3 region has the DNA TGTGCCAGTAGTATAGATCAGGGCACCCTAAATGAGCAGTTCTTC.

V usage is TRBV29-1 and J usage is TRBJ2-5; no reliable D call. This CDR3 is built from 12 residues. V shed 7 bases and J shed 4 bases, with 13 bases lying between them. The germline CDR1 and CDR2 sequences are SQVTM and ANQGSEA. CDR3 loop: CSARWAGETQYF. DNA for the CDR3: TGCAGCGCCCGATGGGCAGGAGAGACCCAGTACTTC.

The V and J genes are TRBV4-1 and TRBJ1-1; maybe TRBD1 (6 bases). Per germline, CDR1 MGHRA and CDR2 YSYEKL. Trimming shortened V by 5 bases and J by 3 bases, and 13 bases separated the two germline ends. The CDR3 is 14 amino acids. The CDR3 DNA reads as TGCGCCAGCAGCAAACCCCAGGGGTACACTGAAGCTTTCTTT. Protein sequence: CASSKPQGYTEAFF.

The chain uses TRBV5-6 and TRBJ1-2; D is uncertain. V was trimmed by 0 bases and J by 0 bases, leaving 6 bases between them. This CDR3 has 14 amino acids. CDR1 is SGHDT, CDR2 YYEEEE, per germline. The CDR3 reads CASSLDGSNYGYTF. The CDR3 coding sequence is TGTGCCAGCAGCTTGGACGGGTCTAACTATGGCTACACCTTC.

This clone was counted between two and nine times. The rearrangement uses TRBV5-1 and TRBJ2-1; no definite D call. The V end was cut by 5 bases, the J end by 10 bases, with 19 bases between. CDR3 size: 14 residues. Germline assignment: CDR1 SGHRS and CDR2 YFSETQ. The CDR3 DNA follows: TGCGCCAGCAGTTCTACGACCTCGGTAGGGGAGCAGTTCTTC. Protein product: CASSSTTSVGEQFF.

The chain carries TRBV13 and TRBJ2-7; a weak D match, TRBD2 (6 bases). This CDR3 has 17 residues. CDR1 PRHDT and CDR2 FYEKMQ come from the germline V gene (reference sequence). V was trimmed by 4 bases and J by 2 bases, leaving 21 bases between them. CDR3 nucleotide sequence: TGTGCCAGCAGCTCCGGCATGGACCCACGGAGGGCCTACGAGCAGTACGTC. It encodes CASSSGMDPRRAYEQYV.

J is TRBJ2-1 and V is TRBV4-3; tentatively, D is TRBD1 (5 bases). The CDR3 is 13 amino acids. Trimming cost V 0 bases and J 8 bases, with 8 bases left between them. Germline CDR1 and CDR2: LGHNA and YSLEER. CDR3 sequence (DNA): TGCGCCAGCAGCCAAGATACCAGGGATGAGCAGTTCTTC. Translation: CASSQDTRDEQFF.

This chain uses TRBV27 with TRBJ2-7; 7 bases agree with TRBD1. Germline assignment: CDR1 MNHEY and CDR2 SMNVEV (reference sequence). V trimming: 2 bases; J trimming: 2 bases; junction bases outside the gene matches: 6. The CDR3 runs to 15 residues. The DNA of the CDR3 is TGTGCCAGCAGTTTAAGACGACAGGGCCCCTACGAGCAGTACTTC. It yields the protein CASSLRRQGPYEQYF.

The chain uses TRBV7-8 and TRBJ2-7; 12 nucleotides align to TRBD2. With 3 bases clipped from V and 1 base from J, the junction kept 10 bases outside the gene matches. CDR1 is SGHVS and CDR2 is FQNEAQ in the germline V gene. The CDR3 runs to 18 residues. This CDR3 is CASSLIPSGRAGSYEQYF. Written as DNA, the CDR3 is TGTGCCAGCAGCTTGATACCTAGCGGGAGGGCCGGATCCTACGAGCAGTACTTC.

This sequence joins TRBV4-2 and TRBJ1-1, with 8 nucleotides matching TRBD1. Germline V lookup: CDR1 LGHNA, CDR2 YNFKEQ. This CDR3 has 15 amino acids. The junction had 1 base not matched to a gene; V was cut back by 0 bases and J by 1 base. The CDR3 spells CASSQEGTGNTEAFF. In DNA, the CDR3 is TGTGCCAGCAGCCAAGAGGGGACAGGGAACACTGAAGCTTTCTTT.

The gene calls are TRBV6-4 and TRBJ2-3; 7 nucleotides agree with TRBD2. CDR1 is MRHNA, CDR2 SNTAGT, per germline. The CDR3 covers 15 residues. The J segment lost 1 base and the V segment lost 2 bases, leaving 3 bases of the junction unmatched. CDR3 amino acids: CASSDGGGGTDTQYF. CDR3 DNA: TGTGCCAGCAGTGACGGGGGAGGGGGCACAGATACGCAGTATTTT.

The chain has TRBV4-1 and TRBJ2-7; 7 bases line up with TRBD1. The CDR3 extends over 16 amino acids. Germline V gene lookup returns CDR1 MGHRA and CDR2 YSYEKL. The ends lost 3 bases at V and 3 bases at J; junction bases unmatched: 11. The CDR3 here is CASSQDPGQSSYEQYV. The DNA of the CDR3 is TGCGCCAGCAGCCAGGACCCGGGACAGTCCAGCTACGAGCAGTACGTC.

The V call is TRBV27, the J call TRBJ2-4; D not certain. The CDR3 is 16 amino acids. The germline CDR1 and CDR2 sequences are MNHEY and SMNVEV (reference sequence). Trimming stripped 5 bases from V and 3 bases from J, with 17 bases between. The DNA for the CDR3 is TGTGCCAGCAGTAACCCCCGGTCAGACGACAAAAACATTCAGTACTTC. Its protein is CASSNPRSDDKNIQYF.

There are a few counts of this clone. V gene TRBV4-2 combines with J gene TRBJ2-3; 10 bases fit TRBD1. There are 16 residues in the CDR3. Looked up from germline, CDR1 is LGHNA and CDR2 is YNFKEQ. V lost 3 bases to trimming and J lost 6 bases; unmatched junction nucleotides: 9. CDR3 nucleotides: TGTGCCAGCAGCCAGGGACAGGGGATTGATGGGGATACGCAGTATTTT. Translating it yields CASSQGQGIDGDTQYF.

This chain uses TRBV19 with TRBJ2-1, with D perhaps TRBD2 (6 bases). CDR1 and CDR2 (germline): LNHDA, SQIVND (reference sequence). CDR3 length: 15 amino acids. Trimming removed 3 bases at V and 6 bases at J, with 15 bases between. The CDR3, as DNA: TGTGCCAGTAGTATGGTGCGGGAACTGGCCAATGAGCAGTTCTTC. Encoded protein: CASSMVRELANEQFF.

This chain links TRBV11-2 with TRBJ2-3, with TRBD2 matching 11 bases. The CDR3 length is 17 residues. V lost 2 bases and J lost 2; bases outside the gene matches: 6. Germline CDR1 SGHAT, CDR2 FQNNGV. The CDR3, as DNA: TGTGCCAGCAGCTTAACCCCGGGACTAGCGGCCACAGATACGCAGTATTTT. Protein sequence: CASSLTPGLAATDTQYF.

The V and J genes are TRBV6-6 and TRBJ1-4, with 8 bases aligning to TRBD1. The CDR3 is made up of 14 amino acids. CDR1 and CDR2 from the germline V gene are MNHNY and SVGAGI (reference sequence). Trimming cost V 5 bases and J 6 bases; bases outside gene matches: 5. The CDR3, as DNA: TGTGCCAGCAGTCCGGGACAGGATTATGAAAAACTGTTTTTT. As protein: CASSPGQDYEKLFF.

The chain uses TRBV27 and TRBJ1-1; D remains ambiguous. Germline V gene data show CDR1 as MNHEY and CDR2 as SMNVEV (reference sequence). The CDR3 has 13 residues. V was shortened by 7 bases and J by 4 bases, with 13 bases between the two germline ends. For the CDR3, the DNA is TGTGCCAGCAAACCCGCTGCCCCCACTGAAGCTTTCTTT. Its protein is CASKPAAPTEAFF.

The chain carries TRBV28 and TRBJ2-7, with D tentatively TRBD2 (6 bases). The length of the CDR3 is 12 residues. The germline V and J ends were trimmed by 8 bases and 7 bases, with 15 bases remaining between them. Germline V lookup: CDR1 MDHEN, CDR2 SYDVKM. The CDR3 nucleotides are TGTGCCAGCTGGGACTCCTTTGGGGAGCAGTACGTC. It translates to CASWDSFGEQYV.

This rearrangement joins TRBV7-9 to TRBJ2-5; TRBD2 might be the D (6 bases). The V end was cut by 4 bases, the J end by 3 bases, with 21 bases between. Germline loops: CDR1 SEHNR, CDR2 FQNEAQ (reference sequence). The CDR3 runs 17 residues. The CDR3 loop reads CASSSPEGAPGEETQYF. In nucleotides, the CDR3 is TGTGCCAGCAGCTCGCCGGAGGGCGCCCCGGGAGAAGAGACCCAGTACTTC.

The chain recombines TRBV9 with TRBJ1-2; no clear D gene. The CDR3 spans 14 residues. Trimming took off 0 bases at V and 3 bases at J, with 9 bases between the two ends. CDR1 SGDLS and CDR2 YYNGEE come from the germline V gene. CDR3 DNA sequence: TGTGCCAGCAGCGTAGTCTCGGGCGACTATGGCTACACCTTC. It codes for CASSVVSGDYGYTF.

This clone was observed a single time. The CDR3 DNA reads TGTGCCTGGAGTGTACCTACCACAGATACGCAGTATTTT. This encodes CAWSVPTTDTQYF. The chain is built from TRBV30 and TRBJ2-3, with D unresolved. Germline V lookup: CDR1 GTSNPN, CDR2 SVGIG (reference sequence). CDR3 length equals 13 residues. V was clipped by 0 bases and J by 2 bases, with 6 bases between them.

V and J are TRBV5-6 and TRBJ1-2, with 9 nucleotides matching TRBD1. J lost 7 bases, V lost 5 bases, and 3 bases had no gene match. Germline assignment: CDR1 SGHDT and CDR2 YYEEEE. The length of the CDR3 is 12 residues. The CDR3 loop reads CASRSTGGGYTF. The CDR3 bases are TGTGCCAGCAGATCGACAGGGGGTGGCTACACCTTC.

This clone was observed at least ten times. The chain joins TRBV15 to TRBJ2-3; possible D gene TRBD1, 5 bases. V was cut by 0 bases and J by 2 bases, with 9 bases left in between. The CDR3 is made up of 15 amino acids. CDR1 and CDR2 from the germline V gene are LNHNV and YYDKDF (reference sequence). Written as DNA, the CDR3 is TGTGCCACCAGCAGAGATGGGGCAGCCACAGATACGCAGTATTTT. Protein: CATSRDGAATDTQYF.

This clone was recorded a few times. The CDR3 DNA reads as TGTGCCAGCAGTCTCCCGGGGTCCTACGAGCAGTACGTC. Protein product: CASSLPGSYEQYV. The rearrangement uses TRBV28 and TRBJ2-7, with D possibly being TRBD2 (5 bases). The CDR3 spans 13 residues. Trimming took 5 bases from V and 1 from J, leaving 9 bases between them. Per germline, CDR1 MDHEN and CDR2 SYDVKM.

V gene TRBV27 combines with J gene TRBJ2-1; TRBD1 is a possible D gene (5 bases). CDR1 and CDR2 from the germline V gene are MNHEY and SMNVEV (reference sequence). This CDR3 spans 15 amino acids. V lost 7 bases, J lost 0 bases, and 13 bases lay in between. The CDR3 region has the DNA TGTGCCAGCACCCACAGGAGTTCCTCCTACAATGAGCAGTTCTTC. Its protein is CASTHRSSSYNEQFF.

The CDR3, as DNA: TGCGCCAGCAGCTACGGGACCGAGCAGTTCTTC. Translating gives CASSYGTEQFF. The rearrangement joins TRBV5-1 to TRBJ2-1; D might be TRBD1 or TRBD2, each matching 5 bases. This CDR3 spans 11 amino acids. The germline V and J ends were trimmed by 3 bases and 10 bases, with 8 bases remaining between them. Germline CDR1 SGHRS, CDR2 YFSETQ.